What follows are 7 T cell receptor beta chains derived from one specimen sequenced in a study of low-dose radiotherapy and immunotherapy resistance in tumors (dated by TCRdb to the early 2020s). Reading the label with the study, this specimen's time point is: before trial treatment. The reads were generated on an Illumina HiSeq 2500. To make first-strand cDNA, Superscript III was used along with a set of TRAV- and TRBV-specific primers so that both the TCRalpha and TCRbeta chains were covered. TCRs were amplified for 20 PCR cycles with Phusion, using a constant-region primer paired with the adapter attached to the V primers. TCRdb took the public reads, trimmed them with fastp at Q25, ran MiXCR for clone calling and kept in-frame beta chains. Rows are unified per CDR3 protein, each entry keeping the most common DNA and genes. Counted in this sample were around 36,000 distinct CDR3 sequences; roughly 28% of them appeared once. The ten largest clones take up 3.7% of the sample.

This specimen was PBMCs, taken before treatment. The receptors stem from a male donor with gallbladder cancer.

This clonotype was counted at least ten times. This chain uses TRBV2 with TRBJ1-2; TRBD1 agrees at 9 bases. The CDR3 length is 14 residues. CDR1 is SNHLY, CDR2 FYNNEI, per germline. J lost 5 bases, V lost 6 bases, and 7 bases had no gene match. The CDR3 protein is CASSAGTGPYGYTF. DNA of the CDR3: TGTGCCAGCAGCGCCGGGACAGGGCCTTATGGCTACACCTTC.

This clonotype has a single count. This sequence joins TRBV28 and TRBJ1-2; D is possibly TRBD1 (5 bases). The CDR3 length is 14 residues. The germline V gene has CDR1 MDHEN and CDR2 SYDVKM. The ends were cut back, 5 bases at V and 4 bases at J, with 14 bases in the middle. The CDR3 coding sequence is TGTGCCAGCAGTCCCGACAGCTCCGTCTATGGCTACACCTTC. Residues: CASSPDSSVYGYTF.

J is TRBJ2-5 and V is TRBV5-1; D might be TRBD1 (6 bases). Germline CDR1 is SGHRS and CDR2 is YFSETQ. V lost 0 bases and J 5 bases, leaving 14 bases between the germline ends. There are 15 residues in the CDR3. The CDR3: CASSLAQGNWETQYF. CDR3 DNA: TGCGCCAGCAGCTTGGCACAGGGCAACTGGGAGACCCAGTACTTC.

The table lists this clonotype with many counts. The rearrangement uses TRBV19 and TRBJ1-1; D is unresolved. Germline V gene lookup returns CDR1 LNHDA and CDR2 SQIVND (reference sequence). Trimming left V 1 base short and J 1 base short, with 4 bases between. This CDR3 contains 13 residues. The CDR3 region is CASSIGGNTEAFF. The CDR3 nucleotides are TGTGCCAGTAGTATAGGAGGGAACACTGAAGCTTTCTTT.

As DNA, the CDR3 is TGTGCCAGCTCACCCCAGGGCCCGAACACCGGGGAGCTGTTTTTT. Protein product: CASSPQGPNTGELFF. The chain joins TRBV18 to TRBJ2-2; D may be TRBD1 (5 bases). The V and J ends lost 3 bases and 0 bases respectively, with 8 bases between them. Germline CDR1 KGHSH, CDR2 LQKENI. This CDR3 has 15 residues.

In this sample, this clonotype turned up once. The chain is built from TRBV6-1 and TRBJ2-7; TRBD1 matches at 10 bases. V shed 6 bases and J 2 bases; nucleotides not matched to a gene: 7. Germline V gene data show CDR1 as MNHNS and CDR2 as SASEGT. This CDR3 contains 15 residues. The chain's CDR3 is CASRRDRGPTYEQYF. Written as DNA, the CDR3 is TGTGCCAGCAGAAGGGACAGGGGACCAACCTACGAGCAGTACTTC.

The gene calls are TRBV18 and TRBJ1-5; 8 bases align to TRBD1. This CDR3 spans 14 amino acids. The ends lost 5 bases at V and 6 bases at J; junction bases unmatched: 6. The germline V gene encodes CDR1 KGHSH and CDR2 LQKENI. The CDR3 DNA reads TGTGCCAGCTCAACCGGGACAGGCTCTCAGCCCCAGCATTTT. It is translated as CASSTGTGSQPQHF.